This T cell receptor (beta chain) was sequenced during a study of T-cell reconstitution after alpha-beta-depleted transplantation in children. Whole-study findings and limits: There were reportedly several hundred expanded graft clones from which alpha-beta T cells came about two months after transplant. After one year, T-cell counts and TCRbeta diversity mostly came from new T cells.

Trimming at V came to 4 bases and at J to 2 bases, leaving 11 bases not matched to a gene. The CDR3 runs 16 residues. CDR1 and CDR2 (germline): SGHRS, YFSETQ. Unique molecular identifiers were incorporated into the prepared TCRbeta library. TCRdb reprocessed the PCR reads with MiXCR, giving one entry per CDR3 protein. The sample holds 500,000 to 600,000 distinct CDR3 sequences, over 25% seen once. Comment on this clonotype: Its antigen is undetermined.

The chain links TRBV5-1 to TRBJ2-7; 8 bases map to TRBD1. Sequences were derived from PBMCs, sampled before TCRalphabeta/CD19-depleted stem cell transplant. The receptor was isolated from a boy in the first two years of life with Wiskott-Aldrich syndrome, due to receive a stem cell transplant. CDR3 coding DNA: TGCGCCAGCAGCCCGGAGTCGGGACAGGTTGCCTACGAGCAGTACTTC. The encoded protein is CASSPESGQVAYEQYF.